This T cell receptor (beta chain) stems from a study of shared clonotypes between healthy human individuals (dated by TCRdb to about 2020). With respect to the entire study: The cohort included a few men and a couple of women between 18 and 49 years of age. Libraries were prepared and TCR repertoires were sequenced by different laboratories using diverse techniques, in order to increase sequencing depth and limit assay-specific biases. The study deeply sequenced blood TCR repertoires of five healthy adults to estimate repertoire size and the extent of clonotype sharing between individuals. Each donor's leukapheresis produced roughly between roughly 0.85 and 10 billion PBMCs. For each donor, CD4 naive and CD4 memory were each run on three plates, CD8 naive on two plates, and CD8 memory on one plate. Broader findings and caveats from the paper: Only blood was sampled, and tissue TCR repertoires likely differ from those in blood. Compared with non-shared clonotypes, clonotypes shared by all four sorted-subset donors had higher generation probabilities. Rarefaction of sorted-subset datasets indicated incomplete sequencing despite the large sequencing depth. Based on pairwise subsampling, the degree of clonotype sharing among donors was expected to be affected by sequencing depth. The genetic and exposure-history diversity represented was limited by the small number of donors. Larger estimated clonotype richness was generally found for naive subsets than for memory subsets. Across several donors, approximately 5% of naive CD4, approximately 3.6% of naive CD8, around 2.5% of memory CD4, and under 0.45% of memory CD8 clonotypes were shared.

The donors were healthy, HIV-negative adults with no recently reported acute infections or vaccinations. Every donor was a Caucasian adult residing in Nashville, Tennessee, USA. Magnetic negative selection was used to enrich CD4+ T cells, after which naive cells were positively selected on CD45RA and the negative fraction became the memory subset. After blood collection by leukapheresis, PBMCs were isolated using Ficoll-Histopaque density gradient centrifugation and then cryopreserved in the vapor phase of liquid nitrogen. Analytical flow cytometry was used to check the purity and quantity of each magnetically sorted T cell population. Each sorted fraction had its genomic DNA isolated and then quantified by UV absorbance on a Nanodrop 2000c. Using the deep immunoSEQ assay, multiplex PCR amplified TCR CDR3 regions from genomic DNA. Extracted genomic DNA from each cell subset was spread evenly across all wells of several immunoSEQ 96-well plates, with each plate serving as a replicate. For sorted subsets, roughly 200 ng genomic DNA, equal to tens of thousands of T cell genomes, was loaded into each replicate PCR. Purified libraries were quantified with a Qubit 3.0 fluorometer, sized on a Bioanalyzer 2100, and re-quantified with the KAPA Library Quantification kit. Every immunoSEQ 96-well plate was sequenced on a separate single-read 150-cycle Illumina NextSeq 550 flow cell. Per the source publication's procedure: Because the immunoSEQ output included only junctional sequences and no quality scores, the filtering could not be the same as the filtering used for full-length reads. To assign V/J genes and CDR3, sequences were annotated against IMGT germline references using PyIR, a Python wrapper for IgBLAST v1.9. Reads with weak V/J assignments (E-value above 1e-6), missing CDR3, stop codons, out-of-frame junctions, or ambiguous translated residues were removed. V3J clonotypes were defined as sequences sharing the same inferred V gene, J gene, and CDR3 amino acid sequence. The percentage overlap between two repertoires was calculated by dividing the number of shared unique clonotypes by the size of the smaller repertoire. RTK rarefaction, the Chao1 estimator, and Recon v2.1 estimates of unobserved clonotypes were used to assess repertoire richness. OLGA was used to compute generation probabilities for all TCRbeta clonotypes that the gDNA method yielded from several donors. Here the immuneACCESS table is served through TCRdb, limited to in-frame sequences with V and J called. Missing clones are a known gap in these copies; in checked studies unresolved V genes cover under half, and the rest lacks a known reason. D and trimming come from the DNA, and the V and J calls and clone size come from that table. This sample is represented by about 1 million clones; about 76% of them were singletons. Of the sample, approximately 1.5% is held by the ten largest clones.

In the case of this clone: Its antigen is currently not known. No per-base quality is available; no much larger clone lies one base away.

What was sequenced was memory CD4+ T cells sorted from blood. The cell subset or site label of this sample denotes: CD45RA-negative fraction. This sequence originates from a man aged 18 to 29 in good health.

The base sequence is TGTGCCAGCAGCGGGAGCACCAAAGAGACCCAGTACTTC. It encodes CASSGSTKETQYF. This sequence uses TRBV7-6 and TRBJ2-5; tentative D gene TRBD2, with 5 bases matching. Taken from the germline V gene, the CDR1 and CDR2 loops are SGHVS and FNYEAQ. Trimming at the junction amounts to 5 bases on V and 3 bases on J, and the germline ends lie 10 bases apart. From the cysteine up to the phenylalanine, the CDR3 has a length of 13 residues. Of the read, only the CDR3 DNA is kept; its 39 bases are in frame from base 1.